Described below is a single T cell receptor (beta chain) sequence and its context. This CDR3 is built from 14 residues. Trimming left V 6 bases short and J 4 bases short, with 15 bases between. Germline V lookup: CDR1 KGHSH, CDR2 LQKENI. The sample originates from a study of CDR3 diversity in severe acne. TCRdb recomputed calls from the PCR reads with MiXCR, one row per CDR3 protein. The data hold 89,000 or so distinct CDR3 sequences, with 45% to 50% observed a single time. This chain links TRBV18 with TRBJ1-2, with D possibly being TRBD1 (5 bases). The TCR originated in a male donor in good health, serving as a control. What was sequenced was blood. CDR3 DNA sequence: TGTGCCAGCTCTCCCGACCAGGGAGGCTATGGCTACACCTTC. Translated, it gives CASSPDQGGYGYTF.